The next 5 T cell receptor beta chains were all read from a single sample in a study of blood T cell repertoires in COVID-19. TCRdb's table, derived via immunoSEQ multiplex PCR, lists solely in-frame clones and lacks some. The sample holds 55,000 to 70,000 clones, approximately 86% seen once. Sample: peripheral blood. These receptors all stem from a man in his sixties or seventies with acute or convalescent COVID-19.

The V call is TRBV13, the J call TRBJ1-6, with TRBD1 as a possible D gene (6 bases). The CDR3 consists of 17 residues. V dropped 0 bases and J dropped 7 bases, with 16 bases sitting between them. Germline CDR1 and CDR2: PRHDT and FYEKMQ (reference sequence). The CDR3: CASSLGAGTNGNSPLHF. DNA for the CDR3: TGTGCCAGCAGCTTAGGCGCCGGGACAAATGGGAATTCACCCCTCCACTTT.

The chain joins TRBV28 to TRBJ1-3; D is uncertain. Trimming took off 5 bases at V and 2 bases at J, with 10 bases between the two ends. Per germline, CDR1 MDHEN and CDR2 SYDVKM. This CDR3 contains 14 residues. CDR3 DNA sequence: TGTGCCAGCAGTCCCCAGGATACTGGAAACACCATATATTTT. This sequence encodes CASSPQDTGNTIYF.

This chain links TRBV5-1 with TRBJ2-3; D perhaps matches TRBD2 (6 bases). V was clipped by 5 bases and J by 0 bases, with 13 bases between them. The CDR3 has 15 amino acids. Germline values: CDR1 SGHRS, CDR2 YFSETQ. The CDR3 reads CASRFGGTSTDTQYF. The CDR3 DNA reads TGCGCCAGCAGGTTCGGGGGTACTAGCACAGATACGCAGTATTTT.

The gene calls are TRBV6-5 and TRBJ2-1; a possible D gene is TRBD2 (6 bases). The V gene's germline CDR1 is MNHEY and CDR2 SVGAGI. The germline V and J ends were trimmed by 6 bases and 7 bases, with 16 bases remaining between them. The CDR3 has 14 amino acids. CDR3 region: CASSPTRALNEQFF. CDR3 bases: TGTGCCAGCAGCCCGACTAGGGCTCTAAATGAGCAGTTCTTC.

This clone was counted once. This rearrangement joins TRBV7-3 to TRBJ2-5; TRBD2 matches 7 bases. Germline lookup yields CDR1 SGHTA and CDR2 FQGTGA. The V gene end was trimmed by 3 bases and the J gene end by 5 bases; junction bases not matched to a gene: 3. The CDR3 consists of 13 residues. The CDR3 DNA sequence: TGTGCCAGCAGCTTCGGGACTACCGAGACCCAGTACTTC. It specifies CASSFGTTETQYF. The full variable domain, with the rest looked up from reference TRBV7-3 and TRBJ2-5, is GAGVSQTPSNKVTEKGKYVELRCDPISGHTALYWYRQSLGQGPEFLIYFQGTGAADDSGLPNDRFFAVRPEGSVSTLKIQRTERGDSAVYLCASSFGTTETQYFGPGTRLLVL.